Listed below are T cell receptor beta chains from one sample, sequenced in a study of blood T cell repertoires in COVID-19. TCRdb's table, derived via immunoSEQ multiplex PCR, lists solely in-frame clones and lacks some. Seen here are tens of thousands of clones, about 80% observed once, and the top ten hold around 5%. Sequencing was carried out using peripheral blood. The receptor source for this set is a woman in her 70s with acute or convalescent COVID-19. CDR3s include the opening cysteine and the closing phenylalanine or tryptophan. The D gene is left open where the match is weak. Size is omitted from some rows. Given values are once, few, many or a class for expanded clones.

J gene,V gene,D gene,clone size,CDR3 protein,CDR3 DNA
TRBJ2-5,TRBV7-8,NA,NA,CASSADVDSQETQYF,TGTGCCAGCAGCGCCGACGTTGACAGCCAAGAGACCCAGTACTTC
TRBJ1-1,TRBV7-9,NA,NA,CASSSNPAEEAFF,TGTGCCAGCAGCTCAAACCCCGCGGAAGAAGCTTTCTTT
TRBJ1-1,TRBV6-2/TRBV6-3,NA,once,CASSYSGGRTTEAFF,TGTGCCAGCAGTTACTCGGGGGGGCGGACCACTGAAGCTTTCTTT
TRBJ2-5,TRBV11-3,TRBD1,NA,CASSLRGTGVSETQYF,TGTGCCAGCAGCTTAAGGGGGACAGGGGTTTCAGAGACCCAGTACTTC
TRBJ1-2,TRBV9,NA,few,CASSVGQIKNYGYTF,TGTGCCAGCAGCGTAGGACAAATCAAAAACTATGGCTACACCTTC
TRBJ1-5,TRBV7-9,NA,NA,CASSLGRQPQHF,TGTGCCAGCAGCTTAGGGAGACAGCCCCAGCATTTT
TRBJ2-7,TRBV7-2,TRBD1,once,CASSVGPPGGPYEQYF,TGTGCCAGCAGCGTTGGGCCGCCAGGGGGCCCCTACGAGCAGTACTTC
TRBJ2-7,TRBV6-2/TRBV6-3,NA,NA,CASSYDTSYEQYF,TGTGCCAGCAGTTACGACACCTCCTACGAGCAGTACTTC
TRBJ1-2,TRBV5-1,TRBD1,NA,CASSLALGDRSGERGYTF,TGCGCCAGCAGCTTGGCTTTGGGGGACAGGAGTGGAGAAAGAGGCTACACCTTC
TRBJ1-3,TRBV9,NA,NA,CASSPQVKGGNTIYF,TGTGCCAGCAGCCCACAGGTAAAGGGCGGAAACACCATATATTTT
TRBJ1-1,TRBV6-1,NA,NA,CASSDPFSGRTEAFF,TGTGCCAGCAGTGACCCATTCTCAGGGCGGACTGAAGCTTTCTTT
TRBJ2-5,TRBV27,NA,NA,CASATTGAQETQYF,TGTGCCAGCGCGACGACTGGCGCCCAAGAGACCCAGTACTTC
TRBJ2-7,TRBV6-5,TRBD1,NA,CACSNRDSYEQYF,TGTGCCTGTTCAAACCGGGACAGCTACGAGCAGTACTTC
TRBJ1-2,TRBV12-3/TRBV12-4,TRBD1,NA,CASSLTGEYGYTF,TGTGCCAGCAGCCTAACAGGGGAATATGGCTACACCTTC
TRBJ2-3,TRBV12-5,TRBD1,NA,CASGAGTGATDTQYF,TGTGCTAGTGGTGCCGGGACAGGGGCCACAGATACGCAGTATTTT
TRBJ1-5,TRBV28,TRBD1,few,CASSRTGGGYQPQHF,TGTGCCAGCAGTAGGACAGGGGGGGGCTATCAGCCCCAGCATTTT
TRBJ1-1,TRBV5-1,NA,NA,CASSLWGAANTEAFF,TGCGCCAGCAGCTTGTGGGGAGCGGCGAACACTGAAGCTTTCTTT
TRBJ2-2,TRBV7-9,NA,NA,CASSPDRNTGELFF,TGTGCCAGCAGCCCGGACAGGAACACCGGGGAGCTGTTTTTT
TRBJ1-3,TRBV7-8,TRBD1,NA,CASSPTGVTGNTIYF,TGTGCCAGCAGTCCGACAGGGGTGACTGGAAACACCATATATTTT
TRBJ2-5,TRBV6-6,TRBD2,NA,CASSRTSGGALETQYF,TGTGCCAGCAGCCGGACTAGCGGGGGGGCTCTAGAGACCCAGTACTTC
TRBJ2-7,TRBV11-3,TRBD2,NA,CASSLEPAGGAYEQYF,TGTGCCAGCAGCTTAGAGCCAGCGGGGGGTGCCTACGAGCAGTACTTC
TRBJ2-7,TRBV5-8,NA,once,CASSLRVAEQYF,TGTGCCAGCAGCCTCAGGGTGGCGGAGCAGTACTTC
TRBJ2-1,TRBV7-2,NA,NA,CASSPRRIQPNEQFF,TGTGCCAGCAGCCCGAGGAGGATACAGCCCAATGAGCAGTTCTTC
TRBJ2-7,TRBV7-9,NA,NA,CASSLGPYIAGEYF,TGTGCCAGCAGCCTGGGGCCTTACATAGCTGGGGAGTACTTC
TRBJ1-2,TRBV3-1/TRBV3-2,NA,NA,CASSQVGRRDYGYTF,TGTGCCAGCAGCCAAGTAGGGAGGCGGGACTATGGCTACACCTTC